This TCR beta chain emerged from a study of early T cells in non-severe SARS-CoV-2 infection. The sample holds a few counts of this clonotype. This CDR3 is 14 amino acids long. Germline values: CDR1 LGHDT, CDR2 YNNKEL (reference sequence). V was pared by 0 bases and J by 6 bases, with 9 bases between. TCRdb ran MiXCR on the 5' RACE reads and lists one entry per CDR3 protein. The table records nearly 70,000 distinct CDR3 sequences, roughly 4.9% of them present only once. This clonotype was obtained from an adult who was a healthcare worker with PCR-confirmed SARS-CoV-2 infection or an uninfected control (not recorded which). The donor label of this sample is uncertain. The V gene is TRBV3-1, the J gene TRBJ1-5; no definite D call. Here the sequenced sample was whole blood, taken at baseline. CDR3: CASSQDSGAQPQHF. The CDR3, as DNA: TGTGCCAGCAGCCAAGACAGTGGAGCTCAGCCCCAGCATTTT.